The TCR beta chain under discussion was sequenced for a study of CD8 T cells in Susac syndrome (dated by TCRdb to the late 2010s). In the study overall: Whether CD8+ T cell activation and differentiation in Susac syndrome was antigen driven was tested using repertoire sequencing.

CDR1 and CDR2 (SGHTA, FQGTGA) derive from the germline V gene. V drops 4 bases and J drops 4 bases, leaving 10 bases in between. The CDR3 has 14 amino acids, counting the end cysteine and phenylalanine. The entry retains the CDR3 DNA only, 42 bases that are in frame from base 1. As for this clonotype: No cognate antigen has been identified for it. Base qualities are not provided; no much larger clone lies one nucleotide away.

Study-wide conclusions, independent of this receptor: The number of individuals in the TCR sequencing and HLA analysis was recognized as being relatively small.

Peripheral blood CD8+ and CD4+ T cells from healthy donors, Susac syndrome patients and multiple sclerosis patients were profiled by high-throughput TCR beta sequencing. The multiple sclerosis controls were treatment-naive patients who had stable or active relapsing-remitting disease and met the revised McDonald criteria. Bulk CD8+ and CD4+ T cells were purified by magnetic negative isolation, whereas CD8+ TEMRA cells were enriched by FACS. Blood was drawn into EDTA tubes, processed within 24 hours, and PBMCs were isolated by density gradient centrifugation. PBMCs intended for TCR sequencing were frozen in liquid nitrogen and were later thawed in a 37 degrees C water bath. A purity of at least 90% was achieved for sorted or isolated CD4+, CD8+ and CD8+ TEMRA cells. RNA was extracted using the RNeasy kit, and about 0.45 to 1 ug of the RNA was reverse transcribed with random hexamers. The immunoSEQ multiplex PCR assay, which covers 54 Vbeta and 13 Jbeta segments, was used to amplify TCR beta CDR3 regions. Bias from PCR amplification was corrected by using a synthetic template baseline for primer optimization and for computational correction. The paper's processing steps were these. Reads were assigned to V, D and J genes according to IMGT and analyzed in immunoSEQ Analyzer, with only productive sequences retained. Clonality was computed as one minus Shannon entropy normalized by log2 of the number of productive unique sequences. For each patient and control, public and private clones were evaluated within the 100 most prevalent clones. Susac-specific clones were defined as absent from healthy and MS cohorts, over a thousand published viral clones and other ImmuneACCESS disease sequences. TCRdb reworked the public reads: Q25 trimming with fastp, MiXCR clone assembly, productive beta chains retained. A single entry per CDR3 protein holds the most common genes and DNA from its merged rows. The V and J calls and clone size come from TCRdb's table, not from the authors' own analysis. The sample contains approximately 150,000 distinct CDR3 sequences, approximately 93% of them found a single time. The top ten constitute 0.09% to 0.1% of the sample.

Material for sequencing was CD4+ T cells from PBMCs. The source of this sequence is a human donor with multiple sclerosis. The chain links TRBV7-3 with TRBJ2-2; the D region possibly corresponds to TRBD2 (6 bases align). In nucleotides, the sequence is TGTGCCAGCAGCTGGGGACTGAGCACCGGGGAGCTGTTTTTT. This sequence encodes CASSWGLSTGELFF.